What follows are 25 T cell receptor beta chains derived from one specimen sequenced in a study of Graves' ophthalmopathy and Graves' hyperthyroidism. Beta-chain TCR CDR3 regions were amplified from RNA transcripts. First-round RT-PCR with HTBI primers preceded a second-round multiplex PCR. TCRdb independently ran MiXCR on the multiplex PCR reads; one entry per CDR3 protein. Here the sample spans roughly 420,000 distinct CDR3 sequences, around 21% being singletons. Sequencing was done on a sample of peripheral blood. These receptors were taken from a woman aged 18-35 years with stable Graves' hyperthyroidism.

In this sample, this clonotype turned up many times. CDR3 sequence: CASSSLGGGELFF. CDR3 bases: TGTGCCAGCAGCTCGCTCGGGGGCGGGGAGCTGTTTTTT. The chain joins TRBV7-3 to TRBJ2-2; a weak D match, TRBD2 (6 bases). This CDR3 region has 13 residues. V gave up 4 bases and J gave up 7 bases, with 10 bases separating them. Germline lookup yields CDR1 SGHTA and CDR2 FQGTGA.

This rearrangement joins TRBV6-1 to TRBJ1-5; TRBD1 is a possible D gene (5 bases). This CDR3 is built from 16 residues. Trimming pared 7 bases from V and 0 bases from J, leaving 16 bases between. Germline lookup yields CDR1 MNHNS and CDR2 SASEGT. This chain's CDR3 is CASTTRGTYSNQPQHF. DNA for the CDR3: TGTGCCAGCACTACGCGCGGGACCTATAGCAATCAGCCCCAGCATTTT.

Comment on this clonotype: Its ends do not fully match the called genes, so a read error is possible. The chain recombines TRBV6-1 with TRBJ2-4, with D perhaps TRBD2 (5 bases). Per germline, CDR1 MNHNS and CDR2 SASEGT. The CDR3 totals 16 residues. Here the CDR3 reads CASSEGRTSSKNIKYF. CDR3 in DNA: TGTGCCAGCAGTGAAGGAAGAACTAGTTCCAAAAACATTAAGTACTTC.

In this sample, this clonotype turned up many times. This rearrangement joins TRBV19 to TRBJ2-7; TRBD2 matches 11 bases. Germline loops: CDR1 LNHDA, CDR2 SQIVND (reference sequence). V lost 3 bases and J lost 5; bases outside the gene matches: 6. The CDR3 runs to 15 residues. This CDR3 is CASSMASGRYNEQYF. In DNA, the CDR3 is TGTGCCAGTAGTATGGCTAGCGGGAGGTACAACGAGCAGTACTTC.

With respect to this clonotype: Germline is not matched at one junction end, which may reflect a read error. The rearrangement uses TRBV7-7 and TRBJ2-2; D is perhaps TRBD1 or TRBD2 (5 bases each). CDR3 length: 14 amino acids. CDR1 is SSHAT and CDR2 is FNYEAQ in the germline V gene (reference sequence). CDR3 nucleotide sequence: TGTGCTAGCAGCTTAGCGCTAAGCACCGGGGACCTGTTTTTT. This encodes CASSLALSTGDLFF.

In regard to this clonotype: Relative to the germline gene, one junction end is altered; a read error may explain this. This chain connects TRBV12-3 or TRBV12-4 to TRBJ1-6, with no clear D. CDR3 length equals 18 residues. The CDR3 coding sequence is TGCGCCAGCAGCCAAGATCGACGGGGAGGGAGTTATAATTCACCCCTCCACTTT. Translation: CASSQDRRGGSYNSPLHF.

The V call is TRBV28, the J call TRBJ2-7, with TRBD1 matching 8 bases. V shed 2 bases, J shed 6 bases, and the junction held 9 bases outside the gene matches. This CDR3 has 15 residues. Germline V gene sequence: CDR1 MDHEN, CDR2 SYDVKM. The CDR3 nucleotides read TGTGCCAGCAGTTTAGGGGCCGGGACAGGAGGCGAGCAGTACTTC. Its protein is CASSLGAGTGGEQYF.

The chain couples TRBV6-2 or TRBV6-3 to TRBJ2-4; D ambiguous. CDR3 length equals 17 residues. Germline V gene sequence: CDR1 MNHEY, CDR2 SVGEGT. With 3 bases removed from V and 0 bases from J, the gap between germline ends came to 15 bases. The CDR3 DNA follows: TGTGCCAGCAGTTATTCACGGACCAGTTTAGCCAAAAACATTCAGTACTTC. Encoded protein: CASSYSRTSLAKNIQYF.

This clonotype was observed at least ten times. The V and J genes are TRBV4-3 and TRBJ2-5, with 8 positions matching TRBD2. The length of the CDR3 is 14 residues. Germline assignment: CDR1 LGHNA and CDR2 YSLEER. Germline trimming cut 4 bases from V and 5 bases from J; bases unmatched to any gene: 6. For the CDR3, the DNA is TGCGCCAGCAGCCCGGGAGGGTACAGGGAGACCCAGTACTTC. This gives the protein CASSPGGYRETQYF.

The chain's CDR3 is CASSSLGEYEQYF. The CDR3 coding sequence is TGTGCCAGCAGTTCGCTAGGGGAGTACGAGCAGTACTTC. The rearrangement joins TRBV6-5 to TRBJ2-7, with D perhaps given as TRBD1 or TRBD2 (5 bases each). Germline-derived CDR1 and CDR2 are MNHEY and SVGAGI. Trimming took off 4 bases at V and 4 bases at J, with 11 bases between the two ends. The CDR3 is made up of 13 amino acids.

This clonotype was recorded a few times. CDR3 sequence: CASKFQGSNYGYTF. Here the CDR3 DNA reads TGTGCCAGCAAGTTCCAGGGTTCTAACTATGGCTACACCTTC. The V gene is TRBV12-3 or TRBV12-4, the J gene TRBJ1-2; D is possibly TRBD1 (5 bases). V was pared by 7 bases and J by 0 bases, with 12 bases between. The CDR3 contains 14 residues.

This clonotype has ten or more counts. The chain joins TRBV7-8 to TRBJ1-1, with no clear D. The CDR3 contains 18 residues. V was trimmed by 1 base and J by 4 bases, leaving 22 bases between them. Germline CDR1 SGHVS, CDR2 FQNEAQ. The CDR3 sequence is CASSLVIRISIRSTEAFF. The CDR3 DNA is TGTGCCAGCAGCTTAGTTATCCGGATCTCAATCCGATCCACTGAAGCTTTCTTT.

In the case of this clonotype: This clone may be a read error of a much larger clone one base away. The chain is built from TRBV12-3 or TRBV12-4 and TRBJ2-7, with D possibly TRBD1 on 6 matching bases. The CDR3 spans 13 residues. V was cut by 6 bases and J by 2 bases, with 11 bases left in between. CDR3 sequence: CASRPGHTYEQYF. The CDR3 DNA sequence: TGTGCCAGCAGGCCGGGACACACCTACGAGCAGTACTTC.

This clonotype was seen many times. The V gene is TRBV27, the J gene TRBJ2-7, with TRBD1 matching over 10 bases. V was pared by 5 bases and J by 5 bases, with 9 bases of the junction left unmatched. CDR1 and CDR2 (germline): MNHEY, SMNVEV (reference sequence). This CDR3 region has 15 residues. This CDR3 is CASSGRTGGRDEQYF. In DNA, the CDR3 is TGTGCCAGCAGTGGACGGACAGGGGGTAGGGACGAGCAGTACTTC.

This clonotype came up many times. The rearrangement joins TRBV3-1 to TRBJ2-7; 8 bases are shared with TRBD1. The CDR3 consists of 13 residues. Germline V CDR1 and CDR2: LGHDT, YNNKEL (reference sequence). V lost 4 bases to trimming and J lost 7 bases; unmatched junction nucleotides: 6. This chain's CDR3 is CASSRSTGGEQYF. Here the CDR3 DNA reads TGTGCCAGCAGCCGGTCAACAGGGGGAGAGCAGTACTTC.

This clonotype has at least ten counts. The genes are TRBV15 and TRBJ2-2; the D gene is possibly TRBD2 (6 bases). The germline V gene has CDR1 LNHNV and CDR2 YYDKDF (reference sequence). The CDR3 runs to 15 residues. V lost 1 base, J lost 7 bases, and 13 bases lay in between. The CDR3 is CATSRVRGAGGELFF. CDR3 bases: TGTGCCACCAGCAGAGTACGAGGAGCGGGCGGGGAGCTGTTTTTT. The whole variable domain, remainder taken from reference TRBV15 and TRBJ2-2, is DAMVIQNPRYQVTQFGKPVTLSCSQTLNHNVMYWYQQKSSQAPKLLFHYYDKDFNNEADTPDNFQSRRPNTSFCFLDIRSPGLGDTAMYLCATSRVRGAGGELFFGEGSRLTVL.

The CDR3 DNA reads TGTGCCAGCAGCCGTGACAGGGCGGGCTATGGCTACACCTTC. Amino acids: CASSRDRAGYGYTF. The chain has TRBV7-2 and TRBJ1-2; TRBD1 matches at 7 bases. Germline CDR1 is SGHTA and CDR2 is FQGNSA. The CDR3 totals 14 residues. The V gene end was trimmed by 5 bases and the J gene end by 4 bases; junction bases not matched to a gene: 7. Variable domain in full (rest from reference TRBV7-2 and TRBJ1-2): GAGVSQSPSNKVTEKGKDVELRCDPISGHTALYWYRQSLGQGLEFLIYFQGNSAPDKSGLPSDRFSAERTGGSVSTLTIQRTQQEDSAVYLCASSRDRAGYGYTFGSGTRLTVV.

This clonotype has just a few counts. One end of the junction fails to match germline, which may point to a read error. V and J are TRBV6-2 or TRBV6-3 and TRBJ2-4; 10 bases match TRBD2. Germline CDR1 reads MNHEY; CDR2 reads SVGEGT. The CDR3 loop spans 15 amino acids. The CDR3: CASTPGTSAGDEKFF. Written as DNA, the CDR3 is TGTGCCAGCACCCCAGGGACTAGCGCTGGCGATGAGAAGTTCTTC.

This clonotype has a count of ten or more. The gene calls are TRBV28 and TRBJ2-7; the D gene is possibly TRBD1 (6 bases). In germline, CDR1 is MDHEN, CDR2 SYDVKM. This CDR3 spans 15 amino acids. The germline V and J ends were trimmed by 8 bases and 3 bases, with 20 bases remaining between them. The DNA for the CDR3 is TGTGCCAGCCGATCTCTCGGACAGATATACTACGAGCAGTACTTC. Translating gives CASRSLGQIYYEQYF.

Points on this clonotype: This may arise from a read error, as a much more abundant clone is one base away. This chain's CDR3 is CATSRVGGRTSSGTQYF. CDR3 DNA: TGTGCCACCAGCAGAGTAGGAGGCCGGACTAGTTCAGGGACCCAGTACTTC. The chain couples TRBV15 to TRBJ2-5, with 7 bases aligning to TRBD2. V shed 1 base, J shed 7 bases, and the junction held 15 bases outside the gene matches. The CDR3 is 17 residues long. CDR1 and CDR2 (germline): LNHNV, YYDKDF (reference sequence). Combining the CDR3 with reference TRBV15 and TRBJ2-5 gives the whole variable domain DAMVIQNPRYQVTQFGKPVTLSCSQTLNHNVMYWYQQKSSQAPKLLFHYYDKDFNNEADTPDNFQSRRPNTSFCFLDIRSPGLGDTAMYLCATSRVGGRTSSGTQYFGPGTRLLVL.

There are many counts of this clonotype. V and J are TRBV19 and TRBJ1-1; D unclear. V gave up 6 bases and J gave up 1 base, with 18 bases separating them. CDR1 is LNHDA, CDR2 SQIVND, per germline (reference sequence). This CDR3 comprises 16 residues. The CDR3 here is CASSRLLGRKNTEAFF. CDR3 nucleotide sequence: TGTGCCAGTAGCCGCTTGTTGGGCCGGAAGAACACTGAAGCTTTCTTT.

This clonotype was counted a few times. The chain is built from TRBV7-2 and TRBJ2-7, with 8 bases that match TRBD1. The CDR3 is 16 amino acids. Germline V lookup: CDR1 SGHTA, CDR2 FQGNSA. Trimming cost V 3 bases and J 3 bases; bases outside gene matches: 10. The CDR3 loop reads CASSFSREQGGYEQYF. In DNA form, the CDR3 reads TGTGCCAGCAGCTTCAGCCGAGAACAGGGGGGCTACGAGCAGTACTTC.

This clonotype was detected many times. This chain's CDR3 is CASSLITGVGTEAFF. As DNA, the CDR3 is TGCGCCAGCAGCTTGATTACGGGGGTGGGGACTGAAGCTTTCTTT. The chain uses TRBV5-1 and TRBJ1-1; the D gene is possibly TRBD1 (5 bases). This CDR3 is built from 15 residues. The V and J ends lost 1 base and 5 bases respectively, with 15 bases between them. Germline CDR1 and CDR2: SGHRS and YFSETQ.

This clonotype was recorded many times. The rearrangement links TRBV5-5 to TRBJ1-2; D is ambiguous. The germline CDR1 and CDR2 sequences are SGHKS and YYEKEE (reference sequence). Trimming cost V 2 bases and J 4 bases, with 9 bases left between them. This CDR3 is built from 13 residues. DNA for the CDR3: TGTGCCAGCAGCTTCGAGGGCAGCTATGGCTACACCTTC. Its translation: CASSFEGSYGYTF.

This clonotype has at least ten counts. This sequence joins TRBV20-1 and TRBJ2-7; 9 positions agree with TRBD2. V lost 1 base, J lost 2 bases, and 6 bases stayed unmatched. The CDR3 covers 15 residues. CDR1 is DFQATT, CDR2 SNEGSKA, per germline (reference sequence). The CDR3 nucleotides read TGCAGTGCTAGAGTAGGAGGGACTAGCACCTACGAGCAGTACTTC. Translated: CSARVGGTSTYEQYF.